This entry concerns a single TCR beta chain. This specimen comes from a study of blood T cell repertoires in COVID-19. Turning to the study itself: The United States, Italy and Spain provided the acute and convalescent COVID-19 samples. Sample material is recorded as cDNA or gDNA derived from T cells, B-cell-depleted T cells, or PBMCs.

Per the authors' pipeline: By means of reference gene primer amplification, nucleated cell counts were estimated. Only in-frame clones appear in the TCRdb table, and some are missing; sequencing was by immunoSEQ multiplex PCR. V and J calls and clone size come straight from that table; D and trimming were deduced from the DNA. The sample includes about 110,000 clones, 55% to 75% of them seen just once. This TCR was sampled from a human donor with acute or convalescent COVID-19. The donor label of this sample is uncertain. The sample was peripheral blood.

CDR3 amino acids: CASGPGHQPGKLFF. The CDR3 bases are TGTGCTAGTGGTCCAGGCCACCAGCCCGGAAAACTGTTTTTT. The rearrangement uses TRBV12-5 and TRBJ1-4; D is ambiguous. The CDR3 extends over 14 amino acids. V lost 5 bases and J lost 10, with 17 bases in between. In germline, CDR1 is LGHNT, CDR2 FRNRAP.